This T cell receptor (beta chain) originates from a study of T-cell reconstitution after alpha-beta-depleted transplantation in children (dated by TCRdb to about 2016). About the full investigation: Using TCR repertoire profiling, the study quantitatively followed how T-cell immune reconstitution unfolded in children after TCRalphabeta/CD19-depleted allogeneic hematopoietic cell transplantation.

The library relied on PCR. The sample was run on an Illumina HiSeq 2500. Molecular barcoding was employed in the preparation of TCR libraries, with unique molecular identifiers being used to normalize TCRbeta repertoire quantification. TCRdb applied fastp at Q25 and MiXCR to the public reads, then kept only in-frame beta chains. CDR3 protein duplicates are merged, each entry listing the most common genes and DNA. The sample includes about 110,000 distinct CDR3 sequences, with 5% to 8% observed a single time. The ten largest clonotypes hold 20% to 25% of the sample. The investigation overall reported the following: In some patients, the high TCRbeta diversity seen at day 60 was put down to recipient T cells and intrathymic progenitors that had survived conditioning. Hyperexpanded clone frequencies declined over subsequent months; after one year, T-cell counts and TCRbeta diversity were mostly attributed to newly produced T cells. The apparently early recovery of alphabetaT-cell counts about two months after transplant reportedly depended on only several hundred rapidly expanded clones that came from non-depleted graft cells.

Explained via the paper, the treatment or condition label denotes: allogeneic hematopoietic cell transplantation with graft depleted of TCRalphabeta T cells and CD19 B cells. Transplant recipients were children who received TCRalphabeta/CD19-depleted allogeneic hematopoietic cell grafts. In this sample, this clonotype turned up many times. Its antigen is unknown. Base qualities are not at hand, and no much larger clone is one base apart. Taken from the germline V gene, the CDR1 and CDR2 loops are LGHNA and YNFKEQ. The CDR3 has 16 amino acids, counting the end cysteine and phenylalanine. The only DNA kept is the CDR3, 48 bases in frame from the first base. Trimming takes 1 base off V and 2 bases off J; junction bases not matched to a gene: 2.

Source: PBMCs, mostly from graft donor cells, taken 360 days after TCRalphabeta/CD19-depleted stem cell transplant. The chain couples TRBV4-2 to TRBJ2-1, and 10 junction bases match TRBD2. This TCR derives from a male patient between 2 and 10 years old who had a stem cell transplant for acute lymphoblastic leukemia, so the T cells may come from the graft donor. The CDR3 is CASSQGGTSAYNEQFF. The bases read TGTGCCAGCAGCCAAGGGGGGACTAGCGCCTACAATGAGCAGTTCTTC.